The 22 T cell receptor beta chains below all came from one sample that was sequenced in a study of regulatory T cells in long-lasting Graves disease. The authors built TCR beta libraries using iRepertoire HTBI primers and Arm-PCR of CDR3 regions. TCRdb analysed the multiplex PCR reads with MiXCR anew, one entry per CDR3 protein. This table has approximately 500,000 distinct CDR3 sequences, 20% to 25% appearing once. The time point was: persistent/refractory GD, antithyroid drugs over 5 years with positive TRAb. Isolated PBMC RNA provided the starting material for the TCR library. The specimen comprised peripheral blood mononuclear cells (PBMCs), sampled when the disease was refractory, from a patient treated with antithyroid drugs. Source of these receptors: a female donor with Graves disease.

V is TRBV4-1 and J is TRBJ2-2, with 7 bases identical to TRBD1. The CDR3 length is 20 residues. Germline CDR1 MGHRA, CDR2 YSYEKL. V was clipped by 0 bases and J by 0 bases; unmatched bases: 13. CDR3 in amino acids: CASSQDIPGMTGSNTGELFF. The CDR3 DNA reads TGCGCCAGCAGCCAAGATATCCCTGGAATGACAGGGTCGAACACCGGGGAGCTGTTTTTT.

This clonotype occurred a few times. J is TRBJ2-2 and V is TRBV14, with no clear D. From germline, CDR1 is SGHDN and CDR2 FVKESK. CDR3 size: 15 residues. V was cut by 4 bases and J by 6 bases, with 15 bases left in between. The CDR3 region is CASSPITWVPGELFF. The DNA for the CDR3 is TGTGCCAGCAGCCCCATCACCTGGGTTCCCGGGGAGCTGTTTTTT.

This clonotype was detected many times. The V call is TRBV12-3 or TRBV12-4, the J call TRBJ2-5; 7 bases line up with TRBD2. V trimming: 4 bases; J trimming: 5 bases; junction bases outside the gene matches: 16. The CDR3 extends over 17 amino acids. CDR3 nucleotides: TGTGCCAGCAGTTCGAGCGCGGGGACTAACTTTTTGGAGACCCAGTACTTC. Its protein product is CASSSSAGTNFLETQYF.

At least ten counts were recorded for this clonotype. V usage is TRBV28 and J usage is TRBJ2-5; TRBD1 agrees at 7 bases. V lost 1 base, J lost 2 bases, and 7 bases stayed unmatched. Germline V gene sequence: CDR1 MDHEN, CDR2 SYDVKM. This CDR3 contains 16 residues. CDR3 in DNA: TGTGCCAGCAGTTTATTCGGGGACAGCCCACAAGAGACCCAGTACTTC. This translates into CASSLFGDSPQETQYF.

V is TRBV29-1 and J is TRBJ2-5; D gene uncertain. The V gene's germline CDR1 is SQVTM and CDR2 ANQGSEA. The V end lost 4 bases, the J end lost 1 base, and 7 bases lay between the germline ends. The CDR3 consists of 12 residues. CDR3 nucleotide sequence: TGCAGCGTTGGACCGTCCCAAGAGACCCAGTACTTC. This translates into CSVGPSQETQYF.

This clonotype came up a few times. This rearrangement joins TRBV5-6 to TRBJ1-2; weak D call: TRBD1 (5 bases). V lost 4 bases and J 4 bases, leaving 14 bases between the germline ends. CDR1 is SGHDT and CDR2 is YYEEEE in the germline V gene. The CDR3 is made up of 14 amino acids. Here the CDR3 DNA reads TGTGCCAGCAGCCCACGACAGACCGTCTATGGCTACACCTTC. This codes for CASSPRQTVYGYTF.

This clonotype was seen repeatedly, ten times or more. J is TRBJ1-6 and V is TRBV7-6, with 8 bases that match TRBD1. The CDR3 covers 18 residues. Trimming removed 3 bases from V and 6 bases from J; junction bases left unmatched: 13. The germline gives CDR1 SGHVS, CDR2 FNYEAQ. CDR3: CASSLRSGGGSANSPLHF. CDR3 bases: TGTGCCAGCAGCTTGAGGTCAGGGGGCGGATCTGCTAATTCACCCCTCCACTTT.

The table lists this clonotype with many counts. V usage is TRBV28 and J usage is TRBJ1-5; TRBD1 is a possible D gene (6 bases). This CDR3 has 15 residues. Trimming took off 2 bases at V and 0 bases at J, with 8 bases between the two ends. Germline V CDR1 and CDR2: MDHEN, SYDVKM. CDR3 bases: TGTGCCAGCAGTTTAGAGGGACATAGCAATCAGCCCCAGCATTTT. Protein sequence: CASSLEGHSNQPQHF.

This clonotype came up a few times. In DNA, the CDR3 is TGTGCCTGGAGCGGAGCCCCTGGTGAAGCTTTCTTT. Its protein product is CAWSGAPGEAFF. The chain links TRBV30 to TRBJ1-1; D remains ambiguous. The CDR3 extends over 12 amino acids. Between the trimmed V and J ends, which lost 3 bases and 7 bases, there was a span of 12 bases. Germline V CDR1 and CDR2: GTSNPN, SVGIG (reference sequence).

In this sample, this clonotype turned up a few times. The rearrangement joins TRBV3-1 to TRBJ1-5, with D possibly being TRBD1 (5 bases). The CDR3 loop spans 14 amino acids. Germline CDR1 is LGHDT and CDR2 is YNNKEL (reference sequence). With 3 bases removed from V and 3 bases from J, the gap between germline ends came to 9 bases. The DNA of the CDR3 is TGTGCCAGCAGCCAGACAGATACCAATCAGCCCCAGCATTTT. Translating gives CASSQTDTNQPQHF. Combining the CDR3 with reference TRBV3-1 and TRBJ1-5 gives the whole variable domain DTAVSQTPKYLVTQMGNDKSIKCEQNLGHDTMYWYKQDSKKFLKIMFSYNNKELIINETVPNRFSPKSPDKAHLNLHINSLELGDSAVYFCASSQTDTNQPQHFGDGTRLSIL.

The CDR3 protein is CASRPQANTEAFF. The CDR3 region has the DNA TGTGCCAGCAGGCCCCAAGCGAACACTGAAGCTTTCTTT. The V and J genes are TRBV6-2 or TRBV6-3 and TRBJ1-1; D not resolved. The germline gives CDR1 MNHEY, CDR2 SVGEGT. This CDR3 region has 13 residues. Trimming pared 6 bases from V and 1 base from J, leaving 9 bases between.

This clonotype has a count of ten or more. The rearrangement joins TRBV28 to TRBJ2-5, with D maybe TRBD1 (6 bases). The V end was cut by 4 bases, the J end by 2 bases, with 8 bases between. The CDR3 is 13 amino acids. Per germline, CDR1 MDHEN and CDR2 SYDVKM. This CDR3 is CASSWTAQETQYF. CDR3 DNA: TGTGCCAGCAGTTGGACAGCACAAGAGACCCAGTACTTC.

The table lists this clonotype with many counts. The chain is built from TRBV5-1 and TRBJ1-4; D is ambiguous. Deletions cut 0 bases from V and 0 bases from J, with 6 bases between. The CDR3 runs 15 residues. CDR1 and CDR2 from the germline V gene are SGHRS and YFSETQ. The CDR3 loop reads CASSLGGTTNEKLFF. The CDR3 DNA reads TGCGCCAGCAGCTTGGGGGGTACAACTAATGAAAAACTGTTTTTT. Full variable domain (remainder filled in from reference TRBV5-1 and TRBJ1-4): KAGVTQTPRYLIKTRGQQVTLSCSPISGHRSVSWYQQTPGQGLQFLFEYFSETQRNKGNFPGRFSGRQFSNSRSEMNVSTLELGDSALYLCASSLGGTTNEKLFFGSGTQLSVL.

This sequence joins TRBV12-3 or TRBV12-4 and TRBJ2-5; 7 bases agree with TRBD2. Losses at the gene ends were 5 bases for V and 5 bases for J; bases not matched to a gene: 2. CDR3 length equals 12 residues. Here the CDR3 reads CASSRGVETQYF. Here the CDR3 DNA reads TGTGCCAGCAGTCGGGGGGTGGAGACCCAGTACTTC.

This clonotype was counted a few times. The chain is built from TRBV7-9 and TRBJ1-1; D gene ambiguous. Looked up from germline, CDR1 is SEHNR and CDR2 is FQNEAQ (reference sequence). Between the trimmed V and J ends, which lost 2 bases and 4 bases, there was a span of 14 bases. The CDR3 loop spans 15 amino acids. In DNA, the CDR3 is TGTGCCAGCAGCTTATTAACCTCCGGCGGCACTGAAGCTTTCTTT. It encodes CASSLLTSGGTEAFF.

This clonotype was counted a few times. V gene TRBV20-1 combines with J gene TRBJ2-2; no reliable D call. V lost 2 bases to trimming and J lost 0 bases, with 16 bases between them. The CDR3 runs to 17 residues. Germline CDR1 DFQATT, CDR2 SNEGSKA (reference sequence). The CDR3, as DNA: TGCAGTGCTAGAAACCACCAAAGTGGTGCGAACACCGGGGAGCTGTTTTTT. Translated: CSARNHQSGANTGELFF.

The CDR3 spells CSAGQGAMGGYTF. Written as DNA, the CDR3 is TGCAGTGCTGGACAGGGGGCTATGGGTGGCTACACCTTC. V usage is TRBV20-1 and J usage is TRBJ1-2; 11 bases are shared with TRBD1. The CDR3 extends over 13 amino acids. Losses at the gene ends were 5 bases for V and 7 bases for J; bases not matched to a gene: 6. CDR1 is DFQATT, CDR2 SNEGSKA, per germline (reference sequence).

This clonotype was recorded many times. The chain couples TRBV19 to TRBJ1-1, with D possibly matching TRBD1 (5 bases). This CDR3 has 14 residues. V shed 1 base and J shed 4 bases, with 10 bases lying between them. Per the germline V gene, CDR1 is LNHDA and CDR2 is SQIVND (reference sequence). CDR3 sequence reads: CASSIVTGGTEAFF. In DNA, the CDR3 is TGTGCCAGTAGTATAGTGACGGGGGGCACTGAAGCTTTCTTT.

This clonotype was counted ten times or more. Here the CDR3 DNA reads TGTGCCAGCAGCTTACGGGGGGAACAGCCCCAGCATTTT. Protein sequence: CASSLRGEQPQHF. The V call is TRBV7-9, the J call TRBJ1-5; D is possibly TRBD1 (5 bases). CDR1 and CDR2 (germline): SEHNR, FQNEAQ (reference sequence). The CDR3 extends over 13 amino acids. The V and J ends lost 2 bases and 7 bases respectively, with 9 bases between them.

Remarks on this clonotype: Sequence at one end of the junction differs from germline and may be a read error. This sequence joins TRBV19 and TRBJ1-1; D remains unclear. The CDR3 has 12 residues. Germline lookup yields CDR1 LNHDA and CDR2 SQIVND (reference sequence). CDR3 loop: CASKNMNTEVFF. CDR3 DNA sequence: TGTGCCAGTAAGAATATGAACACTGAAGTTTTCTTT.

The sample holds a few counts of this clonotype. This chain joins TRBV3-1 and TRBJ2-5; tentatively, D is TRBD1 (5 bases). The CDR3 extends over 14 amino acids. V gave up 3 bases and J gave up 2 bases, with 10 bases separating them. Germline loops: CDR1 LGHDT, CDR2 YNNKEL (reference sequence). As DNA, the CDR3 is TGTGCCAGCAGCCACAGGGAATTACAAGAGACCCAGTACTTC. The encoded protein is CASSHRELQETQYF.

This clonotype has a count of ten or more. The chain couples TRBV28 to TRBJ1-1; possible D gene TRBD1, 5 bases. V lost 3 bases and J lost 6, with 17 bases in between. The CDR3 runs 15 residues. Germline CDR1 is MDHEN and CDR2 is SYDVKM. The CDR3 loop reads CASSFATGIYSEAFF. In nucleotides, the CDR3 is TGTGCCAGCAGTTTCGCTACAGGAATATATTCTGAAGCTTTCTTT.